The sequence of this TCR beta chain was determined in a study of blood T cell repertoires in COVID-19. Whole-study context: Sites across the United States, Italy and Spain contributed samples from acute and convalescent COVID-19. PBMCs, B-cell-depleted T cells, or T cells provided the cDNA or gDNA that made up the material.

Trimming cost V 3 bases and J 2 bases; bases outside gene matches: 8. Germline-derived CDR1 and CDR2 are MGHRA and YSYEKL. This CDR3 comprises 16 residues. How the authors handled the data: Amplified reference gene primers provided the basis for estimating nucleated cell counts. Method: immunoSEQ multiplex PCR; TCRdb's copy keeps in-frame clones and lacks some. The DNA was the basis for D and trimming; V, J and clone size are from that table. Of 80,000 or so clones detected, 75% to 85% appear once; the ten largest clones hold more than 4%. This receptor was obtained from a woman aged 70-85 years with acute or convalescent COVID-19. The sample comprised peripheral blood. The V and J genes are TRBV4-1 and TRBJ2-3, with TRBD1 identical over 7 bases. The CDR3: CASSQAKTGNTDTQYF. The DNA of the CDR3 is TGCGCCAGCAGCCAGGCCAAGACAGGGAACACAGATACGCAGTATTTT.